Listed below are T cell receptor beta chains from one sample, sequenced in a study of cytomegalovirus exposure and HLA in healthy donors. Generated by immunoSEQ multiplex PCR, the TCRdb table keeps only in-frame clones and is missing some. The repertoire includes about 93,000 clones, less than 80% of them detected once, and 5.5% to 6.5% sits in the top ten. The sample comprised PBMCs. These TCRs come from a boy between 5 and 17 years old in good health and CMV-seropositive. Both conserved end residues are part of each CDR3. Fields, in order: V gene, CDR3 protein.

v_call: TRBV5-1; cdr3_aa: CASSLVGTASSYEQYF
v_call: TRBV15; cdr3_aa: CATSSGTPFSGEQYF
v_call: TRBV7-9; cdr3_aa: CASSLAWQFSTDTQYF
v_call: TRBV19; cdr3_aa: CASSPPSVGYTF
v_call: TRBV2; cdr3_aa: CASSEFAGAHTGELFF
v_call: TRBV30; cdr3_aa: CAYVGGSTEAFF
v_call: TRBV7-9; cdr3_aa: CASSFGIETQYF
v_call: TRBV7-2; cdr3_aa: CASSPGLIGGYGYTF
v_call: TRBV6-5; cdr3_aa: CASSRGRDKEFF
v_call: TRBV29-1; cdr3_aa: CSVPGQGAPGYTF
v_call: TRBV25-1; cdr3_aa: CASANRGNTIYF
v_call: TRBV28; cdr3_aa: CASSSTGTDTKLQETQYF
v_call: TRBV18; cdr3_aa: CASSPRTGGENTEAFF
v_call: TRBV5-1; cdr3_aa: CASSSVPGQGGNIQYF
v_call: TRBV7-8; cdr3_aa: CASSTHLGAGNQPQHF
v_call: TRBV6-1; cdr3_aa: CASSPLEDTQYF
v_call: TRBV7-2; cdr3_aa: CASSFQPRGPTLYGYTF
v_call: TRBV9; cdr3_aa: CASSGRQGRNYGYTF
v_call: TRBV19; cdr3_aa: CASSISAGVSTEAFF
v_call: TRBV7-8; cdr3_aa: CASSRTQSSGSEQYF
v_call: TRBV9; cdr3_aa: CASSPRVGGGGTGELFF
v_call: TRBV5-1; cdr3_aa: CASSLGRYSGQGVNGYTF